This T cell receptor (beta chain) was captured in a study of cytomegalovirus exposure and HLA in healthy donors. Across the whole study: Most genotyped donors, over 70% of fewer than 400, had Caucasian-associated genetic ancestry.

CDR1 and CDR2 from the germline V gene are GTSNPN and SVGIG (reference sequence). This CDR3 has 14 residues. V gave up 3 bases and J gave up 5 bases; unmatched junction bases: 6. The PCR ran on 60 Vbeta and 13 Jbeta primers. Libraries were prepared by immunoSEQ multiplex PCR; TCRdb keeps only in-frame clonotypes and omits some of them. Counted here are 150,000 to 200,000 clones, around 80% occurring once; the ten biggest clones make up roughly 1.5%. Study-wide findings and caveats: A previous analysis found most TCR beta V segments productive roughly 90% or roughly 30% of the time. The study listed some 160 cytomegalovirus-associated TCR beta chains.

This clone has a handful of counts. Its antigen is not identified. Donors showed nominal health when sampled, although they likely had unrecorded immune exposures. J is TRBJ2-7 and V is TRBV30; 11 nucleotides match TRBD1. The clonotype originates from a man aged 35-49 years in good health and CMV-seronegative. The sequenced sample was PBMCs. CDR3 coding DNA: TGTGCCTGGAGGGAGGGACAGGGGGACCACGAGCAGTACTTC. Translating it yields CAWREGQGDHEQYF.